This T cell receptor beta chain was recorded in a study of vaccination effects on CD4 cells after COVID-19. CDR1 and CDR2 from the germline V gene are SGHRS and YFSETQ. V was shortened by 0 bases and J by 7 bases, with 14 bases between the two germline ends. The CDR3 spans 16 residues. Method: immunoSEQ multiplex PCR; TCRdb's copy keeps in-frame clones and lacks some. The table records 17,000 or so clones, roughly 70% of them present only once. Before sequencing took place, the ViraFEST assay used viral peptide pools to expand antigen-specific CD4+ T cells. The authors isolated CD4+ T cells after ten to eleven days of culture. Either the BNT162b2 or mRNA-1273 vaccine was given to participants in two doses. This clone was observed a single time. Its specificity is not known.

The chain uses TRBV5-1 and TRBJ1-6; tentative D call: TRBD1 (6 bases). The TCR sequence derives from a human donor who received a COVID-19 vaccine. This material consisted of CD4+ T cells from PBMCs cultured with SARS-CoV-2 spike peptides, taken after COVID-19 vaccination. Written as DNA, the CDR3 is TGCGCCAGCAGCTTGGATTGGGGGCGCGAAAATTCACCCCTCCACTTT. This translates into CASSLDWGRENSPLHF.